The 27 T cell receptor beta chains below all came from one sample that was sequenced in a study of graft-versus-host responses after intestinal transplantation. Data came from immunoSEQ multiplex PCR; TCRdb stores just in-frame clones and leaves some out. Counted here are over 15,000 clones, almost 85% occurring once; the ten biggest clones make up about 1.9%. This sample comprised PBMCs, obtained 14 days after transplant. These receptors were taken from a human patient who received an intestinal transplant, so some T cells may come from the graft donor.

The chain employs TRBV4-3 and TRBJ2-1; D unclear. V was clipped by 0 bases and J by 7 bases, with 4 bases between them. The CDR3 is 12 amino acids. From germline, CDR1 is LGHNA and CDR2 YSLEER. The CDR3 loop reads CASSQERNEQFF. CDR3 in DNA: TGCGCCAGCAGCCAAGAGCGGAATGAGCAGTTCTTC.

The chain carries TRBV23-1 and TRBJ1-5; weak D call: TRBD1 (5 bases). TRBV23-1 is classed as an ORF, of uncertain function. This CDR3 has 13 amino acids. The V end was cut by 4 bases, the J end by 5 bases, with 9 bases between. CDR3 nucleotide sequence: TGCGCCAGCAGTCGGGGGAGTTATCAGCCCCAGCATTTT. It encodes CASSRGSYQPQHF.

The rearrangement uses TRBV10-2 and TRBJ1-4; no definite D call. Germline V gene lookup returns CDR1 WSHSY and CDR2 SAAADI. The CDR3 runs to 14 residues. Trimming took 10 bases from V and 1 from J, leaving 13 bases between them. This CDR3 reads CAIPGRGTNEKLFF. The CDR3 DNA follows: TGCGCCATCCCGGGTCGGGGAACTAATGAAAAACTGTTTTTT.

This clone showed up just a few times. This sequence joins TRBV28 and TRBJ2-7; possibly TRBD1 for D (5 bases). V gave up 6 bases and J gave up 3 bases, with 18 bases separating them. Germline CDR1 MDHEN, CDR2 SYDVKM. This CDR3 is built from 15 residues. The CDR3 reads CASSPVGAGNYEQYF. The CDR3 DNA sequence: TGTGCCAGCAGCCCCGTAGGGGCAGGAAACTACGAGCAGTACTTC.

This chain links TRBV6-6 with TRBJ2-7; possible D gene TRBD2, 5 bases. The CDR3 is made up of 13 amino acids. V gave up 5 bases and J gave up 5 bases, with 13 bases separating them. Germline CDR1 MNHNY, CDR2 SVGAGI (reference sequence). The CDR3 is CASSRVASDEQYF. The CDR3 DNA follows: TGTGCCAGCAGTCGGGTAGCGAGCGACGAGCAGTACTTC.

J is TRBJ1-2 and V is TRBV27, with D maybe TRBD1 (5 bases). The germline V and J ends were trimmed by 3 bases and 4 bases, with 9 bases remaining between them. Germline V CDR1 and CDR2: MNHEY, SMNVEV (reference sequence). CDR3 length: 13 amino acids. CDR3 in amino acids: CASSLGPFYGYTF. The DNA for the CDR3 is TGTGCCAGCAGTTTGGGACCATTCTATGGCTACACCTTC.

The V gene is TRBV6-4, the J gene TRBJ2-1; D is unclear. The CDR3 totals 11 residues. The V end was cut by 0 bases, the J end by 12 bases, with 6 bases between. Germline V lookup: CDR1 MRHNA, CDR2 SNTAGT. The CDR3 here is CASSDSVWQFF. In DNA form, the CDR3 reads TGTGCCAGCAGTGACTCGGTCTGGCAGTTCTTC.

The gene calls are TRBV27 and TRBJ2-2; 7 bases map to TRBD1. Looked up from germline, CDR1 is MNHEY and CDR2 is SMNVEV (reference sequence). Trimming removed 7 bases from V and 6 bases from J; junction bases left unmatched: 8. CDR3 length: 14 residues. CDR3 sequence: CASTPGQLAGELFF. Here the CDR3 DNA reads TGTGCCAGCACCCCGGGACAGTTAGCCGGGGAGCTGTTTTTT.

In its sample, this clone was seen a few times. This chain links TRBV4-1 with TRBJ2-2; TRBD1 matches at 8 bases. The CDR3 contains 15 residues. With 4 bases clipped from V and 0 bases from J, the junction kept 1 base outside the gene matches. Germline CDR1 and CDR2: MGHRA and YSYEKL. The CDR3 is CASSPQGANTGELFF. The CDR3 nucleotides read TGCGCCAGCAGCCCACAGGGGGCGAACACCGGGGAGCTGTTTTTT.

J is TRBJ2-1 and V is TRBV9, with TRBD2 matching 9 bases. This CDR3 contains 15 residues. Trimming cost V 0 bases and J 9 bases; bases outside gene matches: 7. Looked up from germline, CDR1 is SGDLS and CDR2 is YYNGEE. The CDR3 bases are TGTGCCAGCAGCGTAGGGTCTAGCGGGGAGATTGAGCAGTTCTTC. As protein: CASSVGSSGEIEQFF.

J is TRBJ2-7 and V is TRBV5-5; 8 bases map to TRBD1. CDR1 and CDR2 (germline): SGHKS, YYEKEE (reference sequence). V trimming: 2 bases; J trimming: 6 bases; junction bases outside the gene matches: 7. The CDR3 consists of 14 residues. CDR3 sequence: CASSLLGTGGEQYF. CDR3 nucleotides: TGTGCCAGCAGCTTACTGGGGACAGGAGGCGAGCAGTACTTC.

V is TRBV6-6 and J is TRBJ2-7; the match to TRBD1 covers 7 bases. Looked up from germline, CDR1 is MNHNY and CDR2 is SVGAGI (reference sequence). The ends lost 0 bases at V and 2 bases at J; junction bases unmatched: 4. The CDR3 extends over 15 amino acids. CDR3 in amino acids: CASSYSLGTAYEQYF. The CDR3, as DNA: TGTGCCAGCAGTTACTCACTCGGGACAGCCTACGAGCAGTACTTC.

Turning to this clone: One end of the junction fails to match germline, which may point to a read error. The V gene is TRBV29-1, the J gene TRBJ2-1, with 9 bases fitting TRBD2. This CDR3 spans 12 amino acids. The germline gives CDR1 SQVTM, CDR2 ANQGSEA. The CDR3 loop is CSVEVQSGLAIF. The CDR3 nucleotides are TGCAGCGTTGAAGTCCAGTCGGGACTAGCAATCTTC.

The rearrangement links TRBV9 to TRBJ1-6; D is unresolved. This CDR3 has 14 amino acids. CDR1 is SGDLS and CDR2 is YYNGEE in the germline V gene. Trimming took off 0 bases at V and 6 bases at J, with 7 bases between the two ends. In DNA form, the CDR3 reads TGTGCCAGCAGCGTAGAGGACTCTAATTCACCCCTCCACTTT. Translation: CASSVEDSNSPLHF.

This chain uses TRBV5-5 with TRBJ2-7; D not resolved. Deletions cut 3 bases from V and 5 bases from J, with 12 bases between. Per germline, CDR1 SGHKS and CDR2 YYEKEE (reference sequence). The CDR3 has 13 amino acids. CDR3 nucleotides: TGTGCCAGCAGCTCCCCTTGGATAGACGAGCAGTACTTC. Protein sequence: CASSSPWIDEQYF.

This rearrangement joins TRBV5-6 to TRBJ1-1; maybe TRBD1 (5 bases). V lost 4 bases to trimming and J lost 7 bases, with 14 bases between them. Germline V lookup: CDR1 SGHDT, CDR2 YYEEEE. This CDR3 spans 13 amino acids. The CDR3 is CASSAATGDEAFF. In nucleotides, the CDR3 is TGTGCCAGCAGCGCCGCCACAGGAGATGAAGCTTTCTTT.

V is TRBV4-2 and J is TRBJ1-1, with 8 bases aligning to TRBD1. This CDR3 is 11 amino acids long. The V segment lost 1 base and the J segment 11 bases; nucleotides outside the gene matches: 0. The V gene's germline CDR1 is LGHNA and CDR2 YNFKEQ. In nucleotides, the CDR3 is TGTGCCAGCAGCCAAGGGACAGGGGCTTTCTTT. Its protein is CASSQGTGAFF.

The CDR3 here is CATSSTAGLQETQYF. The DNA for the CDR3 is TGTGCCACCAGCAGCACCGCAGGACTGCAAGAGACCCAGTACTTC. The chain recombines TRBV15 with TRBJ2-5; possibly TRBD2 for D (5 bases). The CDR3 consists of 15 residues. V lost 3 bases and J 2 bases, leaving 13 bases between the germline ends. Germline V gives CDR1 LNHNV, CDR2 YYDKDF (reference sequence).

The chain links TRBV5-4 to TRBJ2-7; 8 bases fit TRBD2. The CDR3 sequence is 12 residues long. CDR1 is SGHNT, CDR2 YYREEE, per germline (reference sequence). Germline trimming cut 7 bases from V and 2 bases from J; bases unmatched to any gene: 2. For the CDR3, the DNA is TGTGCCAGCGGAGCGGGGGCCTACGAGCAGTACTTC. Residues: CASGAGAYEQYF.

The chain links TRBV4-1 to TRBJ1-3, with 8 bases matching TRBD1. V lost 4 bases to trimming and J lost 5 bases; unmatched junction nucleotides: 10. Germline loops: CDR1 MGHRA, CDR2 YSYEKL. The length of the CDR3 is 16 residues. The CDR3 reads CASSPVGQVRRNTIYF. DNA of the CDR3: TGCGCCAGCAGCCCTGTGGGACAGGTCCGACGAAACACCATATATTTT.

V gene TRBV4-1 combines with J gene TRBJ2-1; maybe TRBD1 (5 bases). The CDR3 consists of 13 residues. Germline V CDR1 and CDR2: MGHRA, YSYEKL. Trimming pared 1 base from V and 7 bases from J, leaving 8 bases between. CDR3 DNA sequence: TGCGCCAGCAGCCAAGGGACATCAAATGAGCAGTTCTTC. Translating it yields CASSQGTSNEQFF.

The chain uses TRBV7-6 and TRBJ2-3, with 10 bases fitting TRBD2. The CDR3 has 20 amino acids. Germline V gene data show CDR1 as SGHVS and CDR2 as FNYEAQ. V lost 0 bases and J lost 0; bases outside the gene matches: 12. The CDR3 DNA follows: TGTGCCAGCAGCTTAGCGGCAGGGAAGGTGACTAGCGGGAGCACAGATACGCAGTATTTT. Its protein is CASSLAAGKVTSGSTDTQYF.

V usage is TRBV25-1 and J usage is TRBJ2-6; 9 bases line up with TRBD1. Germline CDR1 MGHDK, CDR2 SYGVNS. The CDR3 runs to 17 residues. Germline trimming cut 6 bases from V and 2 bases from J; bases unmatched to any gene: 8. The CDR3 sequence is CASRKVTGGTGANVLTF. Written as DNA, the CDR3 is TGTGCCAGCAGGAAAGTGACAGGGGGAACTGGGGCCAACGTCCTGACTTTC. The full variable domain, rest sourced from reference TRBV25-1 and TRBJ2-6, is EADIYQTPRYLVIGTGKKITLECSQTMGHDKMYWYQQDPGMELHLIHYSYGVNSTEKGDLSSESTVSRIRTEHFPLTLESARPSHTSQYLCASRKVTGGTGANVLTFGAGSRLTVL.

The V gene is TRBV19, the J gene TRBJ2-5; D uncertain. V lost 4 bases to trimming and J lost 2 bases, with 14 bases between them. The V gene's germline CDR1 is LNHDA and CDR2 SQIVND (reference sequence). The CDR3 runs 15 residues. CDR3 nucleotide sequence: TGTGCCAGTAGTACCACCAGGCACCCTCAAGAGACCCAGTACTTC. Translated: CASSTTRHPQETQYF.

This clone came up once. The rearrangement uses TRBV2 and TRBJ2-1, with D perhaps TRBD2 (6 bases). With 2 bases removed from V and 11 bases from J, the gap between germline ends came to 13 bases. CDR3 size: 13 residues. Germline lookup yields CDR1 SNHLY and CDR2 FYNNEI. Here the CDR3 reads CASSEYIGGKQFF. The CDR3 DNA reads as TGTGCCAGCAGTGAATATATTGGGGGGAAGCAGTTCTTC.

The CDR3 loop is CASLGLPNEQFF. The CDR3 nucleotides read TGTGCCAGCCTTGGACTGCCCAATGAGCAGTTCTTC. This chain connects TRBV27 to TRBJ2-1, with D perhaps matching TRBD2 (5 bases). CDR3 size: 12 residues. CDR1 MNHEY and CDR2 SMNVEV come from the germline V gene (reference sequence). V lost 8 bases, J lost 6 bases, and 11 bases lay in between.

This rearrangement joins TRBV19 to TRBJ2-3; TRBD1 matches at 10 bases. J was trimmed by 3 bases and V by 3 bases; bases with no gene match: 6. This CDR3 contains 16 residues. Looked up from germline, CDR1 is LNHDA and CDR2 is SQIVND (reference sequence). The DNA for the CDR3 is TGTGCCAGTAGTATCCTCCGGACAGGGGGGACAGATACGCAGTATTTT. Amino acids: CASSILRTGGTDTQYF.